The rows below give T cell receptor beta chains drawn from one sample of a study of breast tumors, draining lymph nodes, adjacent tissues. A single record per CDR3 protein comes from TCRdb applying MiXCR to the multiplex PCR reads. The table lists about 140,000 distinct CDR3 sequences, approximately 32% of them singletons. Sequencing was performed on axillary lymph node tissue. The receptors shown here come from a female donor with breast cancer. Some clones in this sample may be carry-over from other donors' samples. Each CDR3 is given with its conserved first and last residue. The D gene is left open where the match is weak. A row's size may be missing; if present it is once, few, many or a size class.

D	V	J	size	DNA	CDR3
TRBD1	TRBV6-1	TRBJ2-2	.	TGTGCCAGCAGTCCCGGGACAGGGCACACCGGGGAGCTGTTTTTT	CASSPGTGHTGELFF
.	TRBV6-2/TRBV6-3	TRBJ2-3	.	TGTGCCAGCAGTCCCCCGCGTACAGTCACAGATACGCAGTATTTT	CASSPPRTVTDTQYF
TRBD1	TRBV4-1	TRBJ1-2	.	TGCGCCAGCAGCCAAGTCGGGACAGGGGATGGCTACACCTTC	CASSQVGTGDGYTF
.	TRBV6-1	TRBJ1-6	many	TGTGCCAGCAGTGAAGAGGGGGGATGGAATTCACCCCTCCACTTT	CASSEEGGWNSPLHF
TRBD1	TRBV18	TRBJ2-1	few	TGTGCCAGCTCACCATCAGACAGGGGGCAGGACAATGAGCAGTTCTTC	CASSPSDRGQDNEQFF
TRBD2	TRBV7-2	TRBJ2-3	many	TGTGCCAGCAGCATACAGCGGGGGCCGACAGATACGCAGTATTTT	CASSIQRGPTDTQYF
.	TRBV6-5	TRBJ2-6	many	TGTGCCAGCAGTCCCCTCGCAGGGGCCGGGGCCAACGTCCTGACTTTC	CASSPLAGAGANVLTF
.	TRBV7-2	TRBJ2-6	many	TGTGCCAGCAGCTTAGCGGGCGCGAGCTCTGGGGCCAACGTCCTGACTTTC	CASSLAGASSGANVLTF
.	TRBV7-9	TRBJ2-2	many	TGTGCCAGCAGCTTTGGGCAGGGACCCTCAAACACCGGGGAGCTGTTTTTT	CASSFGQGPSNTGELFF
.	TRBV7-2	TRBJ2-5	once	TGTGCCAGCAGCTTAAGTTCCTCGGGGACCCAGTACTTC	CASSLSSSGTQYF
.	TRBV29-1	TRBJ2-3	.	TGCAGCGCAACTACCCTAGATACGCAGTATTTT	CSATTLDTQYF
.	TRBV18	TRBJ2-7	many	TGTGCCAGCTCCCTGAGGACTGGGCTCGAGCAGTACTTC	CASSLRTGLEQYF